This TCR beta chain was captured in a study of identifying expanded T cells in peripheral blood. This CDR3 has 18 residues. Per germline, CDR1 SGHRS and CDR2 YFSETQ. V trimming: 0 bases; J trimming: 4 bases; junction bases outside the gene matches: 9. Here immunoSEQ multiplex PCR was the method, and the copy in TCRdb shows in-frame clones only, minus some. The sample lists around 100,000 clones; 80% to 90% were seen once. The TCR comes from a person aged 18 to 75 in good health. The chain carries TRBV5-1 and TRBJ2-1; 11 bases are a match to TRBD1. The sample comprised blood. CDR3 DNA sequence: TGCGCCAGCAGCTTGGGGCCCCCCGGGACAGGGGGGTACAATGAGCAGTTCTTC. It yields the protein CASSLGPPGTGGYNEQFF.